A single sample is the source of the 20 T cell receptor beta chains below, sequenced in a study of cytomegalovirus exposure and HLA in healthy donors. The PCR employed 60 Vbeta primers together with 13 Jbeta primers. The data were produced by immunoSEQ multiplex PCR, yet TCRdb's version contains in-frame clones alone and is incomplete. The table includes 120,000 or so clones, roughly 83% detected once. Sequenced: PBMCs. These receptors originate from a young man in good health and CMV-seronegative.

V and J are TRBV5-1 and TRBJ1-5; D call uncertain. V was cut by 3 bases and J by 4 bases, with 11 bases left in between. CDR1 SGHRS and CDR2 YFSETQ come from the germline V gene. This CDR3 contains 14 residues. CDR3 coding DNA: TGCGCCAGCAGCTGGGGTGGAGGGAATCAGCCCCAGCATTTT. Protein product: CASSWGGGNQPQHF. Full variable domain (missing parts from reference TRBV5-1 and TRBJ1-5): KAGVTQTPRYLIKTRGQQVTLSCSPISGHRSVSWYQQTPGQGLQFLFEYFSETQRNKGNFPGRFSGRQFSNSRSEMNVSTLELGDSALYLCASSWGGGNQPQHFGDGTRLSIL.

This clone was found a few times. The rearrangement uses TRBV7-4 and TRBJ2-3; 9 bases are shared with TRBD2. This CDR3 has 16 residues. Trimming cost V 5 bases and J 6 bases; bases outside gene matches: 12. From germline, CDR1 is SGHVT and CDR2 SQSDAQ. The CDR3 loop reads CASSPQLAGVGDTQYF. The CDR3, as DNA: TGTGCCAGCAGCCCACAATTAGCGGGAGTGGGGGATACGCAGTATTTT.

V usage is TRBV19 and J usage is TRBJ2-5; 8 bases fit TRBD2. The V segment lost 6 bases and the J segment 3 bases; nucleotides outside the gene matches: 6. The CDR3 extends over 14 amino acids. Germline CDR1 reads LNHDA; CDR2 reads SQIVND (reference sequence). The CDR3 region has the DNA TGTGCCAGTAGCCTAGCGGGCGGAGAAGAGACCCAGTACTTC. It translates to CASSLAGGEETQYF.

Written as DNA, the CDR3 is TGTGCCAGTAGTATTCTAGCGCAATTTCAGCCCCAGCATTTT. It encodes CASSILAQFQPQHF. V and J are TRBV19 and TRBJ1-5; D is uncertain. The germline gives CDR1 LNHDA, CDR2 SQIVND (reference sequence). Trimming shortened V by 3 bases and J by 6 bases, and 12 bases separated the two germline ends. This CDR3 region has 14 residues.

The chain has TRBV5-4 and TRBJ2-1, with 9 bases fitting TRBD1. Germline V lookup: CDR1 SGHNT, CDR2 YYREEE (reference sequence). This CDR3 is 15 amino acids long. V lost 3 bases, J lost 3 bases, and 4 bases stayed unmatched. The CDR3 loop is CASSSGTGSYNEQFF. The CDR3 DNA sequence: TGTGCCAGCAGCTCCGGGACAGGGAGCTACAATGAGCAGTTCTTC.

The chain couples TRBV27 to TRBJ1-4, with D possibly being TRBD1 (6 bases). This CDR3 is built from 17 residues. Trimming left V 2 bases short and J 1 base short, with 14 bases between. Per the germline V gene, CDR1 is MNHEY and CDR2 is SMNVEV (reference sequence). In DNA form, the CDR3 reads TGTGCCAGCAGTTTAAAACAGGGATGGAGAACTAATGAAAAACTGTTTTTT. It translates to CASSLKQGWRTNEKLFF.

The rearrangement links TRBV7-2 to TRBJ1-1; D is possibly TRBD1 (5 bases). The CDR3 runs to 17 residues. Trimming stripped 1 base from V and 5 bases from J, with 20 bases between. In germline, CDR1 is SGHTA, CDR2 FQGNSA. The CDR3 region is CASSLVGMGQGRTEAFF. Here the CDR3 DNA reads TGTGCCAGCAGCTTAGTAGGGATGGGGCAGGGTCGGACTGAAGCTTTCTTT.

This clone occurred many times. The V gene is TRBV7-3, the J gene TRBJ1-2, with D maybe TRBD1 (6 bases). Germline assignment: CDR1 SGHTA and CDR2 FQGTGA. This CDR3 spans 14 amino acids. Trimming pared 5 bases from V and 6 bases from J, leaving 16 bases between. In DNA, the CDR3 is TGTGCCAGCAGCGCCACTCATGCAGGGGATGGCTACACCTTC. Translating it yields CASSATHAGDGYTF.

V usage is TRBV6-6 and J usage is TRBJ2-1; D is unresolved. Per germline, CDR1 MNHNY and CDR2 SVGAGI (reference sequence). V was cut by 6 bases and J by 0 bases, with 6 bases left in between. The CDR3 runs to 13 residues. The CDR3 DNA follows: TGTGCCAGCAGCCCGAGCTCCTACAATGAGCAGTTCTTC. Its translation: CASSPSSYNEQFF.

This clone was seen more than once but under ten times. The rearrangement links TRBV6-5 to TRBJ1-1, with a possible D match to TRBD1 (5 bases). V lost 0 bases and J lost 2, with 10 bases in between. The CDR3 runs to 15 residues. CDR1 and CDR2 from the germline V gene are MNHEY and SVGAGI. CDR3 nucleotides: TGTGCCAGCAGTTACTCGTACAGGCCAAACACTGAAGCTTTCTTT. As protein: CASSYSYRPNTEAFF.

This clone was found once. V usage is TRBV7-3 and J usage is TRBJ2-5; D gene uncertain. CDR1 is SGHTA, CDR2 FQGTGA, per germline. The CDR3 is 15 amino acids. V was shortened by 6 bases and J by 5 bases, with 19 bases between the two germline ends. For the CDR3, the DNA is TGTGCCAGCAGTCCAAGTCGGGTTAGCCTGGAGACCCAGTACTTC. It translates to CASSPSRVSLETQYF.

The chain has TRBV30 and TRBJ2-2, with unresolved D. V lost 3 bases to trimming and J lost 4 bases, with 6 bases between them. Germline CDR1 is GTSNPN and CDR2 is SVGIG (reference sequence). The CDR3 runs to 12 residues. This chain's CDR3 is CAWRRITGELFF. CDR3 sequence (DNA): TGTGCCTGGAGGCGGATCACCGGGGAGCTGTTTTTT.

V usage is TRBV10-2 and J usage is TRBJ1-2; the D gene is possibly TRBD1 (6 bases). The CDR3 consists of 16 residues. Germline values: CDR1 WSHSY, CDR2 SAAADI. Deletions cut 0 bases from V and 6 bases from J, with 17 bases between. Written as DNA, the CDR3 is TGCGCCAGCAGTGAGTCAGACAGGACTCCTCGGCATGGCTACACCTTC. Translated, it gives CASSESDRTPRHGYTF.

The chain has TRBV5-1 and TRBJ2-3; 11 nucleotides agree with TRBD2. V lost 8 bases and J lost 3; bases outside the gene matches: 11. Germline CDR1 reads SGHRS; CDR2 reads YFSETQ. This CDR3 is 16 amino acids long. The DNA for the CDR3 is TGCGCCAGTCGAGAGGCGCTAGCGGGAGGAACAGATACGCAGTATTTT. Translated, it gives CASREALAGGTDTQYF.

The chain links TRBV29-1 to TRBJ2-1; 13 bases line up with TRBD2. Per the germline V gene, CDR1 is SQVTM and CDR2 is ANQGSEA. CDR3 size: 18 residues. The J segment lost 2 bases and the V segment lost 8 bases, leaving 15 bases of the junction unmatched. The DNA of the CDR3 is TGCAGCTCCCGGCGGGGGACTAGCGGGACAGGCACCTACAATGAGCAGTTCTTC. Translation gives CSSRRGTSGTGTYNEQFF.

The chain joins TRBV7-8 to TRBJ1-5, with D possibly matching TRBD1 (5 bases). CDR3 length: 16 amino acids. Between the trimmed V and J ends, which lost 3 bases and 5 bases, there was a span of 17 bases. Germline CDR1 SGHVS, CDR2 FQNEAQ. The CDR3 coding sequence is TGTGCCAGCAGCTTCGTCAAAGCGGGAGGGGATCAGCCCCAGCATTTT. As protein: CASSFVKAGGDQPQHF.

V is TRBV12-5 and J is TRBJ2-5; maybe TRBD1 (6 bases). The CDR3 extends over 17 amino acids. Germline V CDR1 and CDR2: LGHNT, FRNRAP. Deletions cut 0 bases from V and 5 bases from J, with 19 bases between. CDR3 loop: CASGLVRSEGQGETQYF. The CDR3 DNA reads as TGTGCTAGTGGTTTGGTACGAAGCGAGGGGCAGGGGGAGACCCAGTACTTC.

This chain uses TRBV7-2 with TRBJ2-2, with TRBD2 as a possible D gene (6 bases). The CDR3 length is 15 residues. Per germline, CDR1 SGHTA and CDR2 FQGNSA. V dropped 3 bases and J dropped 3 bases, with 11 bases sitting between them. DNA of the CDR3: TGTGCCAGCAGCTTTAACTTAGCGGACACCGGGGAGCTGTTTTTT. It yields the protein CASSFNLADTGELFF.

Concerning this clone: Distinct nucleotide sequences in the sample also encode this CDR3. The genes are TRBV9 and TRBJ1-6; D ambiguous. Germline V lookup: CDR1 SGDLS, CDR2 YYNGEE. The V and J ends lost 0 bases and 0 bases respectively, with 7 bases between them. This CDR3 has 16 residues. The CDR3: CASSVAGSSYNSPLHF. The CDR3 nucleotides are TGTGCCAGCAGCGTAGCGGGTAGCTCCTATAATTCACCCCTCCACTTT.

The chain carries TRBV5-6 and TRBJ1-1; no clear D gene. This CDR3 region has 12 residues. Trimming took 0 bases from V and 10 from J, leaving 10 bases between them. Germline values: CDR1 SGHDT, CDR2 YYEEEE. The CDR3 is CASSLALRGAFF. The CDR3 DNA sequence: TGTGCCAGCAGCTTGGCCTTACGAGGAGCTTTCTTT.